The rows below give T cell receptor beta chains drawn from one sample of a study of response to subunit inactivated influenza vaccine. MiXCR, run by TCRdb on the RT-PCR reads, gives a single entry per CDR3 protein. The sample lists roughly 180,000 distinct CDR3 sequences, about a tenth occurring once. Sequenced material: non-naive T cells sorted from PBMCs, taken on the day of vaccination. The receptors derive from a man over 45 who received an inactivated influenza vaccine. The CDR3 runs from the conserved cysteine through the conserved F or W. The size field is filled for only some rows; it gives once, few, many or a size class.

j_call v_call clone_size cdr3_aa
TRBJ2-5 TRBV5-8 NA CASSSGQGGIQETQYF
TRBJ2-7 TRBV28 few CASSLFWRDRGRREQYF
TRBJ2-7 TRBV2 few CASSPGDGFSYEQYF
TRBJ2-3 TRBV5-1 NA CASSLGGDSTDTQYF
TRBJ1-5 TRBV20-1 NA CSARVRADNQPQHF
TRBJ2-7 TRBV30 few CAWSQGLGESYEQYF
TRBJ2-1 TRBV5-6 many CASSLVGRAFF
TRBJ1-2 TRBV30 few CAWSVGQAGYTF
TRBJ1-1 TRBV6-1 few CASRRVSGGDTEAFF
TRBJ2-3 TRBV6-4 NA CASSVDWTSTDTQYF
TRBJ1-5 TRBV27 NA CASSFTGGNQPQHF
TRBJ2-1 TRBV7-9 NA CASSLPLRLAPYNEQFF
TRBJ2-7 TRBV6-2/TRBV6-3 medium-sized CASEPATGGDVNEQYF
TRBJ1-4 TRBV28 many CASSLGTGDNEKLFF
TRBJ1-2 TRBV7-2 many CASSLSRGGNYGYTF
TRBJ2-5 TRBV9 NA CASSPRTSGSGAQYF
TRBJ2-2 TRBV28 few CASSTNRGSVAGELFF